This is a list of T cell receptor beta chains from one sample in a study of control samples from healthy donors and cancer patients. Generated by immunoSEQ multiplex PCR, the TCRdb table keeps only in-frame clones and is missing some. The table shows 60,000 to 65,000 clones, with roughly 85% occurring only once. The sample consisted of blood. All receptors derive from a man between 35 and 55 years old in good health. Each CDR3 is given with its conserved first and last residue. D genes are given only for firm matches. Size tells how often a clone was seen (once, few, many) or the class of an expanded clone, and some rows leave it out.

clone_size: .; j_call: TRBJ2-1; v_call: TRBV5-1; d_call: .; cdr3_length: 16; cdr3_nt: TGCGCCAGCAGCACGGTCCGGGGCCTCCCCTACAATGAGCAGTTCTTC; cdr3_aa: CASSTVRGLPYNEQFF
clone_size: .; j_call: TRBJ2-1; v_call: TRBV28; d_call: .; cdr3_length: 13; cdr3_nt: TGTGCCAGCAGTCCTGGATCCTACAATGAGCAGTTCTTC; cdr3_aa: CASSPGSYNEQFF
clone_size: .; j_call: TRBJ2-7; v_call: TRBV7-7; d_call: .; cdr3_length: 16; cdr3_nt: TGTGCTAGCAGCTTAGGGCCCCCAGGACAGTCCTACGAGCAGTACTTC; cdr3_aa: CASSLGPPGQSYEQYF
clone_size: .; j_call: TRBJ1-6; v_call: TRBV4-3; d_call: .; cdr3_length: 13; cdr3_nt: TGCGCCAGCAGCCAAGAACGGAATTCACCCCTCCACTTT; cdr3_aa: CASSQERNSPLHF
clone_size: .; j_call: TRBJ2-2; v_call: TRBV4-1; d_call: TRBD2; cdr3_length: 15; cdr3_nt: TGCGCCAGCAGCTTACTAGCGGGGGTTGCCGGGGAGCTGTTTTTT; cdr3_aa: CASSLLAGVAGELFF
clone_size: .; j_call: TRBJ1-5; v_call: TRBV30; d_call: .; cdr3_length: 13; cdr3_nt: TGTGCCTGGAGTGTACAAGGGAACCAGCCCCAGCATTTT; cdr3_aa: CAWSVQGNQPQHF
clone_size: .; j_call: TRBJ2-7; v_call: TRBV6-1; d_call: TRBD2; cdr3_length: 15; cdr3_nt: TGTGCCAGCAGTTTCGGACTAGCGGGAGCTGGCGAGCAGTACTTC; cdr3_aa: CASSFGLAGAGEQYF
clone_size: .; j_call: TRBJ1-2; v_call: TRBV19; d_call: .; cdr3_length: 17; cdr3_nt: TGTGCCAGTAGTATAGCCGGAGGAAGGGTAGGAAGTGCTGGCTACACCTTC; cdr3_aa: CASSIAGGRVGSAGYTF
clone_size: .; j_call: TRBJ2-7; v_call: TRBV19; d_call: .; cdr3_length: 13; cdr3_nt: TGTGCCAGTAGCGGGACGACCCACTACGAGCAGTACTTC; cdr3_aa: CASSGTTHYEQYF
clone_size: few; j_call: TRBJ1-6; v_call: TRBV2; d_call: .; cdr3_length: 13; cdr3_nt: TGTGCCAGCAGAGGCGTACAGAATTCACCCCTCCACTTT; cdr3_aa: CASRGVQNSPLHF
clone_size: .; j_call: TRBJ2-5; v_call: TRBV5-5; d_call: .; cdr3_length: 15; cdr3_nt: TGTGCCAGCAGCGTACAGGGACTGTTTGAGGAGACCCAGTACTTC; cdr3_aa: CASSVQGLFEETQYF
clone_size: .; j_call: TRBJ1-4; v_call: TRBV4-3; d_call: .; cdr3_length: 15; cdr3_nt: TGCGCCAGCAGCCGAGCAAGGGGGGATGGGGGAAAACTGTTTTTT; cdr3_aa: CASSRARGDGGKLFF
clone_size: .; j_call: TRBJ1-1; v_call: TRBV11-2; d_call: .; cdr3_length: 12; cdr3_nt: TGTGCCAGCAGCTATGGAGGAGCTGAAGCTTTCTTT; cdr3_aa: CASSYGGAEAFF
clone_size: .; j_call: TRBJ2-2; v_call: TRBV7-9; d_call: TRBD1; cdr3_length: 17; cdr3_nt: TGTGCCAGCAGCCCTAACCAAGGACAGGGTCTTGCCGGGGAGCTGTTTTTT; cdr3_aa: CASSPNQGQGLAGELFF
clone_size: .; j_call: TRBJ1-5; v_call: TRBV27; d_call: .; cdr3_length: 19; cdr3_nt: TGTGCCAGCAGTCCTACCGGGTTAGGGGGGGGTTTTAGCAATCAGCCCCAGCATTTT; cdr3_aa: CASSPTGLGGGFSNQPQHF
clone_size: once; j_call: TRBJ1-2; v_call: TRBV12-3/TRBV12-4; d_call: .; cdr3_length: 12; cdr3_nt: TGTGCCAGCAGTTTCAGGGATGTTGGCTACACCTTC; cdr3_aa: CASSFRDVGYTF
clone_size: .; j_call: TRBJ2-2; v_call: TRBV6-2/TRBV6-3; d_call: .; cdr3_length: 17; cdr3_nt: TGTGCCAGCAGTTACCCCAGGGGTCCGGGAAGGACCGGGGAGCTGTTTTTT; cdr3_aa: CASSYPRGPGRTGELFF
clone_size: .; j_call: TRBJ2-2; v_call: TRBV6-5; d_call: .; cdr3_length: 14; cdr3_nt: TGTGCCAGCATGATGGGGGGCAAAACCGGGGAGCTGTTTTTT; cdr3_aa: CASMMGGKTGELFF
clone_size: .; j_call: TRBJ1-5; v_call: TRBV27; d_call: TRBD1; cdr3_length: 14; cdr3_nt: TGTGCCACCGCAGACAGGGGGTTTGGTCAGCCCCAGCATTTT; cdr3_aa: CATADRGFGQPQHF
clone_size: .; j_call: TRBJ1-1; v_call: TRBV4-3; d_call: .; cdr3_length: 16; cdr3_nt: TGCGCCAGCAGCCGTGGACGGGCCCGACCGAACACTGAAGCTTTCTTT; cdr3_aa: CASSRGRARPNTEAFF
clone_size: .; j_call: TRBJ1-1; v_call: TRBV11-3; d_call: .; cdr3_length: 15; cdr3_nt: TGTGCCAGCAGCTTAGAATGGGGGTGGGACACTGAAGCTTTCTTT; cdr3_aa: CASSLEWGWDTEAFF
clone_size: .; j_call: TRBJ1-3; v_call: TRBV5-6; d_call: TRBD1; cdr3_length: 15; cdr3_nt: TGTGCCAGCAGCTATACAGGGGGCTCTGGAAACACCATATATTTT; cdr3_aa: CASSYTGGSGNTIYF
clone_size: .; j_call: TRBJ2-7; v_call: TRBV5-8; d_call: .; cdr3_length: 15; cdr3_nt: TGTGCCAGCAGCCACGGGGGGCCCCACTCCTACGAGCAGTACTTC; cdr3_aa: CASSHGGPHSYEQYF
clone_size: .; j_call: TRBJ1-2; v_call: TRBV24-1; d_call: .; cdr3_length: 13; cdr3_nt: TGTGCCACCAGTGACACTAGGGCGGATGGCTACACCTTC; cdr3_aa: CATSDTRADGYTF
clone_size: .; j_call: TRBJ2-3; v_call: TRBV10-2; d_call: TRBD2; cdr3_length: 16; cdr3_nt: TGCGCCAGCATCGATAGCGGGGGGGCCCTTTGGGATACGCAGTATTTT; cdr3_aa: CASIDSGGALWDTQYF
clone_size: .; j_call: TRBJ2-5; v_call: TRBV4-3; d_call: .; cdr3_length: 14; cdr3_nt: TGCGCCAGCAGCCAAGAATGGGGGCAAGAGACCCAGTACTTC; cdr3_aa: CASSQEWGQETQYF
clone_size: .; j_call: TRBJ1-1; v_call: TRBV12-3/TRBV12-4; d_call: .; cdr3_length: 13; cdr3_nt: TGTGCCAGCAGTTTAGGGGAGAACACTGAAGCTTTCTTT; cdr3_aa: CASSLGENTEAFF
clone_size: .; j_call: TRBJ1-1; v_call: TRBV7-8; d_call: .; cdr3_length: 13; cdr3_nt: TGTGCCAGCAGCTCCCAGTTGAACACTGAAGCTTTCTTT; cdr3_aa: CASSSQLNTEAFF
clone_size: .; j_call: TRBJ2-3; v_call: TRBV5-1; d_call: TRBD2; cdr3_length: 16; cdr3_nt: TGCGCCAGCAGCTTGGGCGCTGCGGGGGGCACAGATACGCAGTATTTT; cdr3_aa: CASSLGAAGGTDTQYF
clone_size: .; j_call: TRBJ2-7; v_call: TRBV6-5; d_call: TRBD1; cdr3_length: 13; cdr3_nt: TGTGCCAGCAGGCGCGGGACAGGGGTCGAGCAGTACTTC; cdr3_aa: CASRRGTGVEQYF
clone_size: .; j_call: TRBJ2-4; v_call: TRBV4-1; d_call: .; cdr3_length: 15; cdr3_nt: TGCGCCAGCAGCCAAGGTCGGGTTGGGGAGGACATTCAGTACTTC; cdr3_aa: CASSQGRVGEDIQYF
clone_size: .; j_call: TRBJ2-1; v_call: TRBV4-3; d_call: TRBD2; cdr3_length: 16; cdr3_nt: TGCGCCAGCAGCCAAGTTCAGCGGGGGGGGGACAATGAGCAGTTCTTC; cdr3_aa: CASSQVQRGGDNEQFF
clone_size: .; j_call: TRBJ1-1; v_call: TRBV30; d_call: .; cdr3_length: 13; cdr3_nt: TGTGCCTGGAGTACCCAGGGGAACACTGAAGCTTTCTTT; cdr3_aa: CAWSTQGNTEAFF
clone_size: .; j_call: TRBJ1-6; v_call: TRBV7-2; d_call: TRBD1; cdr3_length: 16; cdr3_nt: TGTGCCAGCAGCTTAGCGCAGGACAGGTATAATCCACCCCTCCACTTT; cdr3_aa: CASSLAQDRYNPPLHF
clone_size: .; j_call: TRBJ2-7; v_call: TRBV2; d_call: .; cdr3_length: 16; cdr3_nt: TGTGCCAAGGGGGGGACAGGAGGAGCGTCCACCTACGAGCAGTACTTC; cdr3_aa: CAKGGTGGASTYEQYF
clone_size: few; j_call: TRBJ2-1; v_call: TRBV7-3; d_call: .; cdr3_length: 15; cdr3_nt: TGTGCCAGCAGCTCCCCCCGGGGCTCCTACAATGAGCAGTTCTTC; cdr3_aa: CASSSPRGSYNEQFF
clone_size: .; j_call: TRBJ2-1; v_call: TRBV10-3; d_call: TRBD2; cdr3_length: 13; cdr3_nt: TGTGCCATCAAGGGACTAGGGGACAATGAGCAGTTCTTC; cdr3_aa: CAIKGLGDNEQFF
clone_size: .; j_call: TRBJ1-2; v_call: TRBV7-2; d_call: TRBD1; cdr3_length: 15; cdr3_nt: TGTGCCAGCAGCTTAGACCGGGACAGGGTCTATGGCTACACCTTC; cdr3_aa: CASSLDRDRVYGYTF
clone_size: .; j_call: TRBJ2-5; v_call: TRBV12-3/TRBV12-4; d_call: TRBD1; cdr3_length: 13; cdr3_nt: TGTGCCAGCAGTTCCGACAGGGGCGGGACCCAGTACTTC; cdr3_aa: CASSSDRGGTQYF
clone_size: .; j_call: TRBJ2-7; v_call: TRBV12-3/TRBV12-4; d_call: .; cdr3_length: 12; cdr3_nt: TGTGCCAGCAGTTTGAGCAACTACGAGCAGTACTTC; cdr3_aa: CASSLSNYEQYF
clone_size: few; j_call: TRBJ2-7; v_call: TRBV19; d_call: .; cdr3_length: 14; cdr3_nt: TGTGCCAGTAGTATAGGTGTCAGCTCCTACGAGCAGTACTTC; cdr3_aa: CASSIGVSSYEQYF
clone_size: .; j_call: TRBJ2-1; v_call: TRBV19; d_call: .; cdr3_length: 14; cdr3_nt: TGTGCCAGTAGTGTCCAAATGGTCCACAATGAGCAGTTCTTC; cdr3_aa: CASSVQMVHNEQFF
clone_size: .; j_call: TRBJ2-2; v_call: TRBV7-2; d_call: .; cdr3_length: 15; cdr3_nt: TGTGCCAGCAGCTTGATGGGACCGGACACCGGGGAGCTGTTTTTT; cdr3_aa: CASSLMGPDTGELFF
clone_size: once; j_call: TRBJ1-2; v_call: TRBV6-5; d_call: .; cdr3_length: 15; cdr3_nt: TGTGCCAGCAGTTACTCCCACACAGGGCCGAAGGGCTACACCTTC; cdr3_aa: CASSYSHTGPKGYTF
clone_size: .; j_call: TRBJ1-3; v_call: TRBV18; d_call: TRBD1; cdr3_length: 14; cdr3_nt: TGTGCCAGCTCACCTTCGACAGGGGGAAACACCATATATTTT; cdr3_aa: CASSPSTGGNTIYF